Following are 18 T cell receptor beta chains from one sample sequenced in a study of T cell responses to AZD1222 COVID-19 vaccine. The repertoire was sequenced with immunoSEQ multiplex PCR; TCRdb's copy has only in-frame clones and lacks some. The data show hundreds of thousands of clones, 93% seen once. The specimen was peripheral blood, collected on day 0 of MenACWY control vaccination. The receptors stem from an adult in good health.

V gene TRBV5-1 combines with J gene TRBJ2-7; D tentatively reads TRBD1 or TRBD2 (5 bases each). CDR1 and CDR2 from the germline V gene are SGHRS and YFSETQ. CDR3 length equals 13 residues. The V end lost 4 bases, the J end lost 0 bases, and 8 bases lay between the germline ends. The DNA of the CDR3 is TGCGCCAGCAGCGAGGGACGCTCCTACGAGCAGTACTTC. Translated, it gives CASSEGRSYEQYF.

The sample holds one count of this clone. V usage is TRBV19 and J usage is TRBJ2-3; possibly TRBD1 for D (6 bases). CDR1 and CDR2 from the germline V gene are LNHDA and SQIVND (reference sequence). Trimming removed 5 bases at V and 2 bases at J, with 20 bases between. The CDR3 runs to 17 residues. The CDR3 loop reads CASSGGDGEKFTDTQYF. The CDR3 DNA reads TGTGCCAGTAGTGGGGGCGATGGGGAGAAATTCACAGATACGCAGTATTTT.

The rearrangement links TRBV10-1 to TRBJ1-1, with a possible D match to TRBD1 (6 bases). V was pared by 0 bases and J by 5 bases, with 10 bases between. This CDR3 is built from 14 residues. Germline V gives CDR1 WNHNN, CDR2 SYGVQD (reference sequence). In DNA form, the CDR3 reads TGCGCCAGCAGTGAGTCGTGGGGGCGAACTGAAGCTTTCTTT. Amino acid sequence: CASSESWGRTEAFF.

The chain carries TRBV11-2 and TRBJ1-2, with D tentatively TRBD1 (5 bases). This CDR3 is built from 15 residues. The V and J ends lost 5 bases and 7 bases respectively, with 20 bases between them. Looked up from germline, CDR1 is SGHAT and CDR2 is FQNNGV. CDR3 residues: CASSPPAGPWSGYTF. The DNA of the CDR3 is TGTGCCAGCAGCCCCCCCGCAGGGCCTTGGAGTGGCTACACCTTC.

This rearrangement joins TRBV28 to TRBJ1-2; TRBD1 aligns across 7 bases. The CDR3 spans 13 residues. Per germline, CDR1 MDHEN and CDR2 SYDVKM. The V segment lost 6 bases and the J segment 4 bases; nucleotides outside the gene matches: 5. DNA of the CDR3: TGTGCCAGCAGGGGGACAGAGACCTATGGCTACACCTTC. It codes for CASRGTETYGYTF.

The chain uses TRBV5-1 and TRBJ2-7; D is undetermined. The V and J ends lost 0 bases and 0 bases respectively, with 7 bases between them. This CDR3 spans 14 amino acids. Germline values: CDR1 SGHRS, CDR2 YFSETQ. The CDR3 spells CASSLGLISYEQYF. The CDR3 nucleotides read TGCGCCAGCAGCTTGGGACTGATCTCCTACGAGCAGTACTTC.

The V gene is TRBV5-1, the J gene TRBJ1-2, with D unresolved. Trimming removed 4 bases at V and 0 bases at J, with 10 bases between. This CDR3 region has 14 residues. The germline CDR1 and CDR2 sequences are SGHRS and YFSETQ. The DNA of the CDR3 is TGCGCCAGCAGCCCCGGACCCTCTAACTATGGCTACACCTTC. This sequence encodes CASSPGPSNYGYTF.

The chain couples TRBV27 to TRBJ1-3; D is perhaps TRBD1 (6 bases). Germline V gene data show CDR1 as MNHEY and CDR2 as SMNVEV (reference sequence). The ends were cut back, 5 bases at V and 0 bases at J, with 11 bases in the middle. The length of the CDR3 is 15 residues. The CDR3 nucleotides are TGTGCCAGCAGTCCGCAGGGGCCCTCTGGAAACACCATATATTTT. Translating it yields CASSPQGPSGNTIYF.

Points on this clone: Within the sample, other DNA sequences also encode this same CDR3. The chain carries TRBV28 and TRBJ1-2; D unresolved. The V end lost 6 bases, the J end lost 0 bases, and 5 bases lay between the germline ends. The CDR3 is 12 amino acids. Germline V gene lookup returns CDR1 MDHEN and CDR2 SYDVKM. The CDR3 sequence: CASSLTNYGYTF. The CDR3, as DNA: TGTGCCAGCAGCCTGACTAACTATGGCTACACCTTC.

The V and J genes are TRBV6-2 or TRBV6-3 and TRBJ2-3; TRBD1 matches 10 bases. This CDR3 region has 15 residues. V lost 2 bases and J lost 8; bases outside the gene matches: 7. CDR1 and CDR2 (germline): MNHEY, SVGEGT. The CDR3 loop reads CASSYPGQGRLTQYF. The DNA for the CDR3 is TGTGCCAGCAGTTACCCGGGACAGGGGCGCCTTACGCAGTATTTT.

The V call is TRBV5-8, the J call TRBJ2-7; tentative D call: TRBD1 (6 bases). V was trimmed by 2 bases and J by 1 base, leaving 7 bases between them. The CDR3 runs 13 residues. Germline CDR1 is SGHTS and CDR2 is YDEGEE. Written as DNA, the CDR3 is TGTGCCAGCAGCTTTAGGGGGTCCTACGAGCAGTACTTC. Translation gives CASSFRGSYEQYF.

V gene TRBV18 combines with J gene TRBJ1-2, with TRBD1 matching over 12 bases. CDR3 length: 15 amino acids. The J segment lost 8 bases and the V segment lost 0 bases, leaving 4 bases of the junction unmatched. Looked up from germline, CDR1 is KGHSH and CDR2 is LQKENI. The DNA of the CDR3 is TGTGCCAGCTCACCACCGGGACAGGGGGCCGCCGGCTACACCTTC. Amino acids: CASSPPGQGAAGYTF.

Points on this clone: Compared with germline, one end of the junction differs, possibly owing to a read error. The chain is built from TRBV19 and TRBJ1-2; tentatively, D is TRBD1 (6 bases). The CDR3 sequence is 13 residues long. Germline V gene data show CDR1 as LNHDA and CDR2 as SQIVND (reference sequence). This CDR3 is CACSPDSNYGYTF. CDR3 nucleotide sequence: TGTGCCTGTAGTCCGGACAGTAACTATGGCTACACCTTC. The full variable domain, in which reference TRBV19 and TRBJ1-2 provide the parts outside the CDR3, is DGGITQSPKYLFRKEGQNVTLSCEQNLNHDAMYWYRQDPGQGLRLIYYSQIVNDFQKGDIAEGYSVSREKKESFPLTVTSAQKNPTAFYLCACSPDSNYGYTFGSGTRLTVV.

The chain joins TRBV27 to TRBJ1-1; 7 bases line up with TRBD1. V lost 1 base to trimming and J lost 8 bases; unmatched junction nucleotides: 4. The CDR3 covers 13 residues. Germline-derived CDR1 and CDR2 are MNHEY and SMNVEV (reference sequence). CDR3 in amino acids: CASSLLGTEEAFF. The CDR3 coding sequence is TGTGCCAGCAGTTTATTAGGGACAGAGGAAGCTTTCTTT.

The genes are TRBV7-9 and TRBJ1-4; D ambiguous. The CDR3 sequence is 12 residues long. Germline values: CDR1 SEHNR, CDR2 FQNEAQ (reference sequence). V was pared by 5 bases and J by 5 bases, with 6 bases between. The CDR3 DNA reads as TGTGCCAGCAGCGTCGGGAATGAAAAACTGTTTTTT. This gives the protein CASSVGNEKLFF.

The rearrangement joins TRBV7-2 to TRBJ1-5; tentatively, D is TRBD1 (6 bases). The germline V gene encodes CDR1 SGHTA and CDR2 FQGNSA. The V and J ends lost 1 base and 3 bases respectively, with 10 bases between them. CDR3 length: 15 residues. The CDR3 protein is CASSLDGGVNQPQHF. Here the CDR3 DNA reads TGTGCCAGCAGCTTAGACGGGGGCGTCAATCAGCCCCAGCATTTT. The full variable domain, its missing parts supplied by reference TRBV7-2 and TRBJ1-5, is GAGVSQSPSNKVTEKGKDVELRCDPISGHTALYWYRQSLGQGLEFLIYFQGNSAPDKSGLPSDRFSAERTGGSVSTLTIQRTQQEDSAVYLCASSLDGGVNQPQHFGDGTRLSIL.

J is TRBJ2-5 and V is TRBV18; 7 nucleotides match TRBD1. The CDR3 covers 14 residues. Germline assignment: CDR1 KGHSH and CDR2 LQKENI. Unmatched junction bases numbered 3, after V lost 1 base and J lost 4 bases. Here the CDR3 reads CASSPQTGAETQYF. The CDR3 DNA reads TGTGCCAGCTCACCACAAACAGGGGCAGAGACCCAGTACTTC.

V and J are TRBV28 and TRBJ2-3; TRBD2 matches 7 bases. This CDR3 contains 16 residues. Germline values: CDR1 MDHEN, CDR2 SYDVKM. Losses at the gene ends were 6 bases for V and 7 bases for J; bases not matched to a gene: 16. The CDR3 bases are TGTGCCAGCAGATCCGGGACTATGGGATTATCACATACGCAGTATTTT. Translating gives CASRSGTMGLSHTQYF.